The entry below gives a single TCR beta chain sequence along with its context. Antigen unknown. The data derive from a study of T cell responses to AZD1222 COVID-19 vaccine. Study-wide findings and caveats: In the spike-specific TCR repertoire, nearly half reportedly target unmutated variant regions. Clonal diversity may have been underestimated, and the donors were mostly white British, with more females than males.

The trim removed 3 bases at V and 3 bases at J, leaving 6 bases unmatched. The CDR3 is made up of 15 amino acids. Germline lookup yields CDR1 MGHRA and CDR2 YSYEKL. Here immunoSEQ multiplex PCR was the method, and the copy in TCRdb shows in-frame clones only, minus some. The sample carries around 84,000 clones, around 88% recorded once. This clonotype was obtained from an adult in good health. The rearrangement uses TRBV4-1 and TRBJ1-2; TRBD1 agrees at 8 bases. This specimen was peripheral blood, taken on day 0 of MenACWY control vaccination. The DNA of the CDR3 is TGCGCCAGCAGCCAGAGTATGACAGGGGACTATGGCTACACCTTC. Amino acid sequence: CASSQSMTGDYGYTF.